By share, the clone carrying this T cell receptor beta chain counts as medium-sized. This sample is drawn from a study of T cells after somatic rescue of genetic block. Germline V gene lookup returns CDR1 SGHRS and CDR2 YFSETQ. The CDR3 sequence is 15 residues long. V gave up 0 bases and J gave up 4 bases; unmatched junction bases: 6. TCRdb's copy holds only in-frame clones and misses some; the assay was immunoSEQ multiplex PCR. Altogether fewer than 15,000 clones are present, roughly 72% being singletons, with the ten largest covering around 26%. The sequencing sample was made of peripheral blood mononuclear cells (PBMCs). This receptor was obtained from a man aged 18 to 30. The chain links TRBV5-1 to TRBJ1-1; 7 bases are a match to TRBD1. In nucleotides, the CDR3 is TGCGCCAGCAGCTTGGGAGGGGGCATGAGCACTGAAGCTTTCTTT. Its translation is CASSLGGGMSTEAFF.